This T cell receptor beta chain emerged from a study of Ad26.COV2.S vaccination and SARS-CoV-2 variants. In the study overall: Intramuscular Ad26.COV2.S doses were given once or twice, 56 days apart. Findings of the study overall: Responses of T cells in total may have been underestimated by the TCR breadth and depth analyses.

Note on this clone: The antigen is not known.

The data were produced by immunoSEQ multiplex PCR, yet TCRdb's version contains in-frame clones alone and is incomplete. The table records 300,000 to 400,000 clones, 75% to 90% of them present only once. The treatment denotes: around 19 received Ad26.COV2.S at low or high dose, single or two shots; 5 received placebo; per-sample allocation not given. The investigators took samples on day 63 after the first vaccine or placebo injection. In Boston, an adult donor aged 18-55 years took part. The ends were cut back, 2 bases at V and 5 bases at J, with 15 bases in the middle. This CDR3 has 15 residues. Germline CDR1 LGHDT, CDR2 YNNKEL (reference sequence).

The sequences come from peripheral blood, collected in a trial of Ad26.COV2.S vaccine versus placebo. The receptor was derived from a person between 18 and 65 years old who received the Ad26.COV2.S COVID-19 vaccine or a placebo. The rearrangement uses TRBV3-1 (or the pseudogene TRBV3-2) and TRBJ1-2, with D possibly TRBD1 on 6 matching bases. In nucleotides, the CDR3 is TGTGCCAGCAGCCAATCCCCGGGGGCCGTTTATGGCTACACCTTC. Translation gives CASSQSPGAVYGYTF.